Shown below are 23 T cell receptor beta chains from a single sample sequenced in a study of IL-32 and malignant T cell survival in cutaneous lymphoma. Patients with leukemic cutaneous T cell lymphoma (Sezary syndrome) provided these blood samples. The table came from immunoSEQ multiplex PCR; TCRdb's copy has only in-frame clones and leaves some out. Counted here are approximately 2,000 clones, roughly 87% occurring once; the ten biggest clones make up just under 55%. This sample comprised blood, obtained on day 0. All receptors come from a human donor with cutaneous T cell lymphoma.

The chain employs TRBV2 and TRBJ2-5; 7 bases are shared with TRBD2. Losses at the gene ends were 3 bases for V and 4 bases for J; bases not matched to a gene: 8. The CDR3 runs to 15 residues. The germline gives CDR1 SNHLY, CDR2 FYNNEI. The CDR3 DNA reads TGTGCCAGCAGTGACGGGAGGCGCGGGGGAGAGACCCAGTACTTC. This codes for CASSDGRRGGETQYF.

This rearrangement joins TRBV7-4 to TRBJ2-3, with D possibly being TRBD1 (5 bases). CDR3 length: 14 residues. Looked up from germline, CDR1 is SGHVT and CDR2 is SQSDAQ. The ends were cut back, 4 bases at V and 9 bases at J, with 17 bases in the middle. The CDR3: CASSSWGHQDTQYF. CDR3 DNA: TGTGCCAGCAGCTCCTGGGGCCATCAAGACACGCAGTATTTT.

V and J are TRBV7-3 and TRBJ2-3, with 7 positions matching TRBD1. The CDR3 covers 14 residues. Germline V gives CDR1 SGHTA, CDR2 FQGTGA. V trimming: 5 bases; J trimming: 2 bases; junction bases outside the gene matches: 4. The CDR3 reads CASSLGQITDTQYF. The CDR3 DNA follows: TGTGCCAGCAGCCTGGGACAGATCACAGATACGCAGTATTTT.

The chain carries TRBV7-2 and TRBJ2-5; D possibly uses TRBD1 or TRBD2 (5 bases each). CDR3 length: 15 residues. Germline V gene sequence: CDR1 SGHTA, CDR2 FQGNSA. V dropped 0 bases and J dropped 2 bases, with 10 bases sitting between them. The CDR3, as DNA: TGTGCCAGCAGCTTAGCGTTGGGGGTTCAAGAGACCCAGTACTTC. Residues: CASSLALGVQETQYF.

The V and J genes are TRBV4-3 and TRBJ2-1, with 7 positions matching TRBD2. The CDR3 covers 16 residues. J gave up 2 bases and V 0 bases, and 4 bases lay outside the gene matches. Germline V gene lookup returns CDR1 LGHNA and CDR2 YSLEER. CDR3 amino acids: CASSQEGSGAYNEQFF. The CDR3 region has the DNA TGCGCCAGCAGCCAAGAAGGAAGCGGGGCCTACAATGAGCAGTTCTTC.

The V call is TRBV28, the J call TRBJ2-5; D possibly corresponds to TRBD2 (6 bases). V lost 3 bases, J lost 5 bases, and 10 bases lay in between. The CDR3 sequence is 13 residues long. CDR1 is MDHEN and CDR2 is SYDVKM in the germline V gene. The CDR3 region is CASSFGGWETQYF. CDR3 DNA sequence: TGTGCCAGCAGTTTCGGGGGTTGGGAGACCCAGTACTTC.

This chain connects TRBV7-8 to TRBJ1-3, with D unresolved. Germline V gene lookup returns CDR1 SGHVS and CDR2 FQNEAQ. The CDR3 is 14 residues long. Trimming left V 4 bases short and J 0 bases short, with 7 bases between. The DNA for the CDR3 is TGTGCCAGCAGCTCAGCGGTCTCTGGAAACACCATATATTTT. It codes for CASSSAVSGNTIYF.

CDR3 sequence: CASSLVGPTYEQYF. In DNA form, the CDR3 reads TGTGCCAGCAGTTTGGTGGGGCCGACCTACGAGCAGTACTTC. This sequence joins TRBV2 and TRBJ2-7; maybe TRBD1 (5 bases). The CDR3 covers 14 residues. The V gene's germline CDR1 is SNHLY and CDR2 FYNNEI. V was pared by 5 bases and J by 2 bases, with 13 bases between.

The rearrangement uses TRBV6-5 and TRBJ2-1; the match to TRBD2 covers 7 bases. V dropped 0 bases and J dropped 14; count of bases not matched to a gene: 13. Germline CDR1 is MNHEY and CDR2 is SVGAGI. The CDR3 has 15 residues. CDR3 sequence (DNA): TGTGCCAGCAGTTACTCGCGGCCATGGGGGGGTATCGAGTTCTTC. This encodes CASSYSRPWGGIEFF.

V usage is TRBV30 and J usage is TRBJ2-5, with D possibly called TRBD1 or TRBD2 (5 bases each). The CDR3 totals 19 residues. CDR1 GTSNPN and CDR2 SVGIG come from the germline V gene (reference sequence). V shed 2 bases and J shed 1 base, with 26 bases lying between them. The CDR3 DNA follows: TGTGCCTGGAGTCCCCCCTTCACCACCGGGACGAATTCCCAAGAGACCCAGTACTTC. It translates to CAWSPPFTTGTNSQETQYF.

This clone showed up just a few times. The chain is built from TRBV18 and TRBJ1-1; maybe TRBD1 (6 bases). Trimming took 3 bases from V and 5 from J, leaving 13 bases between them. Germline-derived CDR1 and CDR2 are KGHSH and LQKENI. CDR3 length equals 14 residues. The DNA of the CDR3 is TGTGCCAGCTCACCCTTGGGGGCCGAGACTGAAGCTTTCTTT. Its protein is CASSPLGAETEAFF.

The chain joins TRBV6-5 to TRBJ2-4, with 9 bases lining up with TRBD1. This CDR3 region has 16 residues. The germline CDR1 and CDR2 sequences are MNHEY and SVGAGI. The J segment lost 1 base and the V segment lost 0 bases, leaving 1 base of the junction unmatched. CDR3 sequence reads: CASSYSGTGAKNIQYF. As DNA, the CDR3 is TGTGCCAGCAGTTACTCGGGGACAGGGGCCAAAAACATTCAGTACTTC.

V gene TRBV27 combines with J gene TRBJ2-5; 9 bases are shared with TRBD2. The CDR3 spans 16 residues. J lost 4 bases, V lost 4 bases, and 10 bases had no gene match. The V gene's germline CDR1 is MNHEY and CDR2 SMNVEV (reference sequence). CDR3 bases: TGTGCCAGCAGTTGGCTCGCGGGAGGGAAGCTAGAGACCCAGTACTTC. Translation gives CASSWLAGGKLETQYF.

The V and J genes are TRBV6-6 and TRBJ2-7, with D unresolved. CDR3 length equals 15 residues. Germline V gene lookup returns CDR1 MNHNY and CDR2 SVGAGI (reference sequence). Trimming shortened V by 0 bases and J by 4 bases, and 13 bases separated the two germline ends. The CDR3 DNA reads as TGTGCCAGCAGTTACTCAGGCACCCCTCGGTACGAGCAGTACTTC. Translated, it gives CASSYSGTPRYEQYF.

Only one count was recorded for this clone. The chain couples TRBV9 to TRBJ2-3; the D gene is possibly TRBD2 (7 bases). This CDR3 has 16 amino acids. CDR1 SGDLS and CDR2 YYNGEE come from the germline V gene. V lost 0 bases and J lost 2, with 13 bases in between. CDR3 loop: CASSVAGGATTDTQYF. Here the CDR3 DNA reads TGTGCCAGCAGCGTAGCTGGGGGGGCGACCACAGATACGCAGTATTTT. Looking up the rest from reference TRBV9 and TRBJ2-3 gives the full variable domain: DSGVTQTPKHLITATGQRVTLRCSPRSGDLSVYWYQQSLDQGLQFLIQYYNGEERAKGNILERFSAQQFPDLHSELNLSSLELGDSALYFCASSVAGGATTDTQYFGPGTRLTVL.

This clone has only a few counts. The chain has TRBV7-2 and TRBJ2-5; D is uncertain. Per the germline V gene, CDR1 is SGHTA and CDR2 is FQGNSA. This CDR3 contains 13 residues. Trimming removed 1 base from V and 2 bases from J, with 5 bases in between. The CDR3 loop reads CASSLGGQETQYF. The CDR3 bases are TGTGCCAGCAGCTTAGGGGGACAAGAGACCCAGTACTTC.

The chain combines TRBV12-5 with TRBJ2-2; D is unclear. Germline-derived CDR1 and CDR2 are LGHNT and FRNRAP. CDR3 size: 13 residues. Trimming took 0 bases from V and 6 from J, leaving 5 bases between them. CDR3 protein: CASGLVGPGELFF. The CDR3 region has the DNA TGTGCTAGTGGTTTGGTCGGGCCCGGGGAGCTGTTTTTT.

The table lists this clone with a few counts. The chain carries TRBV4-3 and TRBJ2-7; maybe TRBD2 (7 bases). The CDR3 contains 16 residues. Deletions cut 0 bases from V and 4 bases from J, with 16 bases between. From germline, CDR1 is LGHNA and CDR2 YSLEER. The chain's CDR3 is CASSQDLQGTKYEQYF. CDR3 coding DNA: TGCGCCAGCAGCCAAGATTTGCAGGGGACTAAGTACGAGCAGTACTTC.

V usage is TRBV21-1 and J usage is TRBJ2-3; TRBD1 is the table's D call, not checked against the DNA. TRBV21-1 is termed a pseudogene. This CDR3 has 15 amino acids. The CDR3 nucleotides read TGTGCCAGCAGCAAAGAAAACAGGGGTTTGGATACGCAGTATTTT. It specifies CASSKENRGLDTQYF.

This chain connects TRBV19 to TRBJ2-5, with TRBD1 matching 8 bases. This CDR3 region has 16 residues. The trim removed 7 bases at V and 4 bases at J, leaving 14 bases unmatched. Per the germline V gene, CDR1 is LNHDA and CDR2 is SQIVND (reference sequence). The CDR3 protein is CASTPGRTGSPETQYF. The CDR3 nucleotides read TGTGCCAGTACTCCGGGGAGGACAGGGTCCCCAGAGACCCAGTACTTC.

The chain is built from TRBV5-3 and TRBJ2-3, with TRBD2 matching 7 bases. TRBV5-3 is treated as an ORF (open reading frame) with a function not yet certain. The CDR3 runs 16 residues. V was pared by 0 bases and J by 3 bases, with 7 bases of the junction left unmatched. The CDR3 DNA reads TGTGCCAGAAGCTTGGGGTGCGCTAGCGGAACAGATACGCAGTATTTT. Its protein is CARSLGCASGTDTQYF.

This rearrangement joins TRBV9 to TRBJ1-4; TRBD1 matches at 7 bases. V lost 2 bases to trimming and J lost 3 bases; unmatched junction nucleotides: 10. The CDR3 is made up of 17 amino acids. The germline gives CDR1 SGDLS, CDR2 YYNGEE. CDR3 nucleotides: TGTGCCAGCAGCGTGTCCTCCCCGACAGGGTCTAATGAAAAACTGTTTTTT. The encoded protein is CASSVSSPTGSNEKLFF. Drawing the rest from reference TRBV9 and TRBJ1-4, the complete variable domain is DSGVTQTPKHLITATGQRVTLRCSPRSGDLSVYWYQQSLDQGLQFLIQYYNGEERAKGNILERFSAQQFPDLHSELNLSSLELGDSALYFCASSVSSPTGSNEKLFFGSGTQLSVL.

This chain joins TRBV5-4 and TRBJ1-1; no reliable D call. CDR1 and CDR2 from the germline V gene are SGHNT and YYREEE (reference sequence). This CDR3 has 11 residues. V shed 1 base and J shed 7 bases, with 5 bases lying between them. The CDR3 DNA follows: TGTGCCAGCAGCTTGTACGGTGAAGCTTTCTTT. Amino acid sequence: CASSLYGEAFF. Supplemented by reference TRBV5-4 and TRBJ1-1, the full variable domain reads ETGVTQSPTHLIKTRGQQVTLRCSSQSGHNTVSWYQQALGQGPQFIFQYYREEENGRGNFPPRFSGLQFPNYSSELNVNALELDDSALYLCASSLYGEAFFGQGTRLTVV.